One sample yielded the 10 T cell receptor beta chains listed below, sequenced in a study of cytotoxic CD8 clonotypes in ibrutinib-treated CLL (dated by TCRdb to about 2021). The library was generated by the immunoSEQ multiplex PCR assay. This is the immuneACCESS table as TCRdb keeps it, with only in-frame sequences that have V and J called. A part of the clones is gone; compared with another copy, unresolved V genes explain less than half, and the rest is unexplained. This sample holds under 200,000 clones; 84% were observed only once. The ten largest clones capture about 4.5% of the sample. The time point label, read with the paper, signifies: roughly 23 months on ibrutinib. The sample was PBMCs, taken after 24 months of ibrutinib treatment. These receptors all come from a human donor with chronic lymphocytic leukemia.

V usage is TRBV5-1 and J usage is TRBJ1-6, with D hard to call. The V end lost 4 bases, the J end lost 0 bases, and 14 bases lay between the germline ends. The germline V gene has CDR1 SGHRS and CDR2 YFSETQ. This CDR3 region has 17 residues. The CDR3 spells CASSISGGSSYNSPLHF. The CDR3, as DNA: TGCGCCAGCAGCATATCCGGAGGGAGCTCCTATAATTCACCCCTCCACTTT.

The rearrangement joins TRBV7-3 to TRBJ2-5; D gene ambiguous. Deletions cut 5 bases from V and 3 bases from J, with 10 bases between. CDR3 size: 13 residues. In germline, CDR1 is SGHTA, CDR2 FQGTGA. Here the CDR3 reads CASSRSNEETQYF. Here the CDR3 DNA reads TGTGCCAGCAGCAGGAGTAACGAAGAGACCCAGTACTTC.

V is TRBV7-3 and J is TRBJ2-3, with 9 bases lining up with TRBD2. Trimming cost V 5 bases and J 8 bases; bases outside gene matches: 8. The CDR3 has 14 amino acids. CDR1 and CDR2 from the germline V gene are SGHTA and FQGTGA. The CDR3 sequence is CASSQTGLAVTQYF. For the CDR3, the DNA is TGTGCCAGCAGCCAAACGGGACTAGCAGTTACGCAGTATTTT.

J is TRBJ1-6 and V is TRBV27, with 8 bases lining up with TRBD1. The CDR3 has 16 residues. The junction had 7 bases not matched to a gene; V was cut back by 2 bases and J by 7 bases. Per the germline V gene, CDR1 is MNHEY and CDR2 is SMNVEV (reference sequence). DNA of the CDR3: TGTGCCAGCAGTTTAGTCTGGACAGGGACCAATTCACCCCTCCACTTT. It encodes CASSLVWTGTNSPLHF.

The chain joins TRBV7-2 to TRBJ2-1, with D possibly TRBD1 on 6 matching bases. The V and J ends lost 5 bases and 2 bases respectively, with 13 bases between them. Germline CDR1 and CDR2: SGHTA and FQGNSA. The CDR3 spans 15 residues. CDR3 region: CASSPQGIPYNEQFF. The CDR3 DNA reads TGTGCCAGCAGCCCGCAGGGGATACCCTACAATGAGCAGTTCTTC.

The rearrangement uses TRBV4-1 and TRBJ2-7; TRBD1 might be the D (6 bases). CDR3 length: 15 amino acids. Deletions cut 3 bases from V and 4 bases from J, with 16 bases between. CDR1 is MGHRA and CDR2 is YSYEKL in the germline V gene. CDR3: CASSQELGTHYEQYF. In DNA, the CDR3 is TGCGCCAGCAGCCAGGAACTGGGGACACATTACGAGCAGTACTTC.

This clone was observed many times. This chain joins TRBV21-1 and TRBJ2-7; the table's D call, TRBD2, has no DNA check behind it. TRBV21-1 is tagged as a pseudogene. The CDR3 is made up of 15 amino acids. This CDR3 is CASSVLVLTVYEQYF. For the CDR3, the DNA is TGTGCCAGCAGCGTCCTGGTTCTAACGGTTTACGAGCAGTACTTC.

This clone has just one count. The chain employs TRBV4-3 and TRBJ2-5; D perhaps matches TRBD2 (5 bases). The germline V gene has CDR1 LGHNA and CDR2 YSLEER. This CDR3 region has 14 residues. The V end was cut by 0 bases, the J end by 3 bases, with 8 bases between. CDR3 in DNA: TGCGCCAGCAGCCAAGATCAGAGGGAAGAGACCCAGTACTTC. This gives the protein CASSQDQREETQYF.

This chain uses TRBV15 with TRBJ2-7, with 11 nucleotides matching TRBD2. V gave up 5 bases and J gave up 3 bases; unmatched junction bases: 6. The germline V gene encodes CDR1 LNHNV and CDR2 YYDKDF (reference sequence). The CDR3 loop spans 15 amino acids. For the CDR3, the DNA is TGTGCCACCAGCCGAAAACTAGCGGGGGACTACGAGCAGTACTTC. It is translated as CATSRKLAGDYEQYF. Complete variable domain (other parts from reference TRBV15 and TRBJ2-7): DAMVIQNPRYQVTQFGKPVTLSCSQTLNHNVMYWYQQKSSQAPKLLFHYYDKDFNNEADTPDNFQSRRPNTSFCFLDIRSPGLGDTAMYLCATSRKLAGDYEQYFGPGTRLTVT.

The chain combines TRBV5-4 with TRBJ2-1; tentatively, D is TRBD2 (6 bases). The CDR3 is 14 amino acids. V was clipped by 4 bases and J by 0 bases, with 8 bases between them. The V gene's germline CDR1 is SGHNT and CDR2 YYREEE (reference sequence). The CDR3 region has the DNA TGTGCCAGCAGCCTGGGGGGCTCCTACAATGAGCAGTTCTTC. Amino acid sequence: CASSLGGSYNEQFF.